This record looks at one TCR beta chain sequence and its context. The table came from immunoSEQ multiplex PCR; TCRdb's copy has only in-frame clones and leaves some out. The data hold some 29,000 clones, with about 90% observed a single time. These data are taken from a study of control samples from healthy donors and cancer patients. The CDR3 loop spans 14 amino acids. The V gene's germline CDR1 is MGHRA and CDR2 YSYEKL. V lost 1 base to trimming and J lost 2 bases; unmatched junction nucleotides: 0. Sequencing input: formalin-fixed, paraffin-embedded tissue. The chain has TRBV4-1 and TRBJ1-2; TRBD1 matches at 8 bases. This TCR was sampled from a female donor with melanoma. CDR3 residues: CASSQGDRNYGYTF. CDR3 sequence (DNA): TGCGCCAGCAGCCAAGGGGACAGGAACTATGGCTACACCTTC.